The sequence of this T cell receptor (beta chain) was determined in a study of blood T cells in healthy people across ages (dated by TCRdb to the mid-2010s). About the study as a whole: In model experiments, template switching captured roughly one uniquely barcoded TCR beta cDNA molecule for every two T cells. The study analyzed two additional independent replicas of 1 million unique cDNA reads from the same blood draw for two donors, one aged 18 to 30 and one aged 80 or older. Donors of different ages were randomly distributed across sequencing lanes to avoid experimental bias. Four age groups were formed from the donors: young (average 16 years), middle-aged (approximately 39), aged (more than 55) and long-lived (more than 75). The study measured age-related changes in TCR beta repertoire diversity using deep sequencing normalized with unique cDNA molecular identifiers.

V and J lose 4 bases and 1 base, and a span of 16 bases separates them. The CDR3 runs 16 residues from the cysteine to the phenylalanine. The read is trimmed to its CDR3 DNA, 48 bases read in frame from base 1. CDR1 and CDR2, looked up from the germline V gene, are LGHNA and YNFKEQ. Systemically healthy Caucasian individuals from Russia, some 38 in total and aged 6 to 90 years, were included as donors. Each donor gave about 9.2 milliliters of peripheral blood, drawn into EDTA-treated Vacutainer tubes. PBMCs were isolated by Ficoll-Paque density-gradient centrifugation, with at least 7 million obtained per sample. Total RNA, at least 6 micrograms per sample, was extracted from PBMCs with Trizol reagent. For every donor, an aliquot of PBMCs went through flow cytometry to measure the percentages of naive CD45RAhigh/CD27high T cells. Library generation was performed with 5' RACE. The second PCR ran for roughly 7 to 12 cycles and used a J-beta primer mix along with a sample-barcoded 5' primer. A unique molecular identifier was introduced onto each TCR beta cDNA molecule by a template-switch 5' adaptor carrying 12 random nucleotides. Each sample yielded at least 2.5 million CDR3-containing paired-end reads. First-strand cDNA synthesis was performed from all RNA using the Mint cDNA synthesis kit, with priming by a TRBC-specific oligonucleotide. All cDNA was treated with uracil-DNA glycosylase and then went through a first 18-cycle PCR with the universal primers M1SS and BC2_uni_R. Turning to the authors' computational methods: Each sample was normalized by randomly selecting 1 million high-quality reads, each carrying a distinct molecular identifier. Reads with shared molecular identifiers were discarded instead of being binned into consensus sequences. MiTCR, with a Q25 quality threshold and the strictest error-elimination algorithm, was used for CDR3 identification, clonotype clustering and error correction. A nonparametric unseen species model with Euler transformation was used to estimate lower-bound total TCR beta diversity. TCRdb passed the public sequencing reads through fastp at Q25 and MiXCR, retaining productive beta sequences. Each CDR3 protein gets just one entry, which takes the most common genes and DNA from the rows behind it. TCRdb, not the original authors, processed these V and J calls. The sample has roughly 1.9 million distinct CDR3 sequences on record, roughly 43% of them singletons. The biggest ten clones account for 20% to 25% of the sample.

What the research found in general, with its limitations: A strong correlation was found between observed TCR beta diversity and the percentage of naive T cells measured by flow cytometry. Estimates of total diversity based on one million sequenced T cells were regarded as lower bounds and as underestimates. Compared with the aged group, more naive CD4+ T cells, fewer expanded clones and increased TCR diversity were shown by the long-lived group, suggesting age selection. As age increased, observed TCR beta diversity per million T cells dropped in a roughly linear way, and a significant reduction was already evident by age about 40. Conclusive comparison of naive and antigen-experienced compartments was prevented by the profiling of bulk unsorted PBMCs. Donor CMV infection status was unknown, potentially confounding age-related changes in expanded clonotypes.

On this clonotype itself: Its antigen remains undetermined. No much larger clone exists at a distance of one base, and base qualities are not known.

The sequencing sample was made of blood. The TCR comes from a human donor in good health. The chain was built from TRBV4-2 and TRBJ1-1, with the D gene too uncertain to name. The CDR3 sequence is CASSLLVPGRNTEAFF. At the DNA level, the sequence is TGTGCCAGCAGCCTTCTCGTCCCCGGGAGGAACACTGAAGCTTTCTTT.